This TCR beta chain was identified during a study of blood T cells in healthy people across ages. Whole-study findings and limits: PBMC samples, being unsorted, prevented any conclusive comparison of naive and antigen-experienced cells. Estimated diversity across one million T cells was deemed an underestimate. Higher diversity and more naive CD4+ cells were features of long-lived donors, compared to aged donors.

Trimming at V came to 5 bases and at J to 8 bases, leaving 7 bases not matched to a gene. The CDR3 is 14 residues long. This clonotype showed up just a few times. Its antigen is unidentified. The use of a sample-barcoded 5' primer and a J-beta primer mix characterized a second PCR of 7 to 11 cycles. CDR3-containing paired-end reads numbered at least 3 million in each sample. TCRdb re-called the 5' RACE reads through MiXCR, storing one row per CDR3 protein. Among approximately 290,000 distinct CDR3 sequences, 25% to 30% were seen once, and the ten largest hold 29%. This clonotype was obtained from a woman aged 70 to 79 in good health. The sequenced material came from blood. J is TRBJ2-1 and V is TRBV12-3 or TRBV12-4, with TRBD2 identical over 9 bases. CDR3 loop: CASSRSGSDDEQFF. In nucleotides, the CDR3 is TGTGCCAGCAGTCGTAGCGGGAGCGACGATGAGCAGTTCTTC.